A selection of T cell receptor beta chains follows, all from one sample in a study of T cells after yellow fever vaccination. Via MiXCR, TCRdb re-called the 5' RACE reads, giving one row per CDR3 protein. In the table there are about 320,000 distinct CDR3 sequences, approximately 4% of which are singletons. The sample here was PBMCs, taken 15 days after the yellow fever booster vaccination. These receptors were collected from a man between 18 and 29 years old who received the YFV17D yellow fever vaccine. Each CDR3 is given with its conserved first and last residue. D genes are given only for firm matches. A row's size may be missing; if present it is once, few, many or a size class.

size	length	V	D	J	DNA	CDR3
few	17	TRBV5-6	-	TRBJ2-3	TGTGCCAGCAGCTTCTCCGCAGGGTCAATTTTGTGGGATACGCAGTATTTT	CASSFSAGSILWDTQYF
-	17	TRBV4-1	-	TRBJ2-2	TGCGCCAGCAGCCAAGGAGTAAGGACTATCGACACCGGGGAGCTGTTTTTT	CASSQGVRTIDTGELFF
many	17	TRBV7-2	-	TRBJ2-3	TGTGCCAGCAGCTTGGCCCCGGGACATTGGATGTCCGATACGCAGTATTTT	CASSLAPGHWMSDTQYF
many	16	TRBV4-3	-	TRBJ2-3	TGCGCCAGCAGCCTGGGGGGGGCCGCTAGCACAGATACGCAGTATTTT	CASSLGGAASTDTQYF
few	15	TRBV18	TRBD2	TRBJ2-5	TGTGCCAGCTCACCTCTCCCAGCGGGGGAGGAGACCCAGTACTTC	CASSPLPAGEETQYF
many	14	TRBV4-1	-	TRBJ2-7	TGCGCCAGCAGCCAAAATTCAGGGTACCAAGGGCAGTACTTC	CASSQNSGYQGQYF
-	13	TRBV30	-	TRBJ1-3	TGTGCCTGGAGTGTTAATGGTCGAAACACCATATATTTT	CAWSVNGRNTIYF
few	20	TRBV7-6	TRBD1	TRBJ2-5	TGTGCCAGCAGCTCAATACTGATCGGACAGGGTCTTTTGTTGCGAGAGACCCAGTACTTC	CASSSILIGQGLLLRETQYF
many	13	TRBV7-2	-	TRBJ1-2	TGTGCCAGCAGCTTTGGGGATTACTATGGCTACACCTTC	CASSFGDYYGYTF
-	13	TRBV7-9	-	TRBJ2-3	TGTGCCAGCAGCGGGGGGCCCACAGATACGCAGTATTTT	CASSGGPTDTQYF
few	17	TRBV7-9	-	TRBJ2-5	TGTGCCAGCAGCTTAGTCGGGTATTGGGACACACAAGAGACCCAGTACTTC	CASSLVGYWDTQETQYF
many	18	TRBV5-1	TRBD2	TRBJ2-3	TGCGCCAGCAGCTTGGCCCTAGCGGGGGGTCCTGGCACAGATACGCAGTATTTT	CASSLALAGGPGTDTQYF
-	11	TRBV4-1	-	TRBJ2-1	TGCGCCAGCAGCGGGAACTATGAGCAGTTCTTC	CASSGNYEQFF
few	17	TRBV15	-	TRBJ2-3	TGTGCCACCAGCAGAGATCTTGAGGGCCTTAGCACAGATACGCAGTATTTT	CATSRDLEGLSTDTQYF
many	16	TRBV5-1	TRBD1	TRBJ2-5	TGCGCCAGCAGCTTGGCCGGGACAGGGGCGGAAGAGACCCAGTACTTC	CASSLAGTGAEETQYF
many	13	TRBV6-2/TRBV6-3	-	TRBJ1-5	TGTGCCAGCAGTTATGGCAGGGATCAGCCCCAGCATTTT	CASSYGRDQPQHF
few	16	TRBV20-1	TRBD2	TRBJ2-1	TGCAGTGCTAGAGATTCGGCTAGCGGGGGTAACAATGAGCAGTTCTTC	CSARDSASGGNNEQFF
many	15	TRBV5-1	TRBD1	TRBJ1-2	TGCGCCAGCAGCGACCGGGACAGGGAAAGATATGGCTACACCTTC	CASSDRDRERYGYTF
many	16	TRBV6-6	TRBD2	TRBJ2-1	TGTGCCAGCTTACCCAGTCCGGGACTAGCGGACAATGAGCAGTTCTTC	CASLPSPGLADNEQFF
few	13	TRBV20-1	TRBD1	TRBJ1-4	TGCAGTGCCAGGGACAGGGCGGTTGAAAAACTGTTTTTT	CSARDRAVEKLFF
many	14	TRBV5-1	-	TRBJ2-5	TGCGCCAGCAGCTTGCTGGACAGACAAGAGACCCAGTACTTC	CASSLLDRQETQYF
many	16	TRBV12-3/TRBV12-4	-	TRBJ2-5	TGTGCCAGCAGTTTCGGCGGTTGGGGGGACCAAGAGACCCAGTACTTC	CASSFGGWGDQETQYF
many	15	TRBV12-3/TRBV12-4	TRBD2	TRBJ2-3	TGTGCCAGCAAAGGACTAGCGGGGATGACAGATACGCAGTATTTT	CASKGLAGMTDTQYF
many	14	TRBV12-3/TRBV12-4	-	TRBJ2-5	TGTGCCAGCAGTTTATGGGGTTCTGGGGAGACCCAGTACTTC	CASSLWGSGETQYF